This T cell receptor beta chain was recorded in a study of T cell repertoires in cytomegalovirus infection. Study overall: Public TCR beta signatures were indicative of both CMV infection and a matching HLA type.

TCRdb passed the reads through MiXCR, listing each CDR3 protein once. The sample yields 450,000 to 600,000 distinct CDR3 sequences, roughly a third seen once. Findings and caveats of the study: Identification of carriers of CMV plus the relevant HLA was achieved through cumulative public TCR beta family frequency. Predominance within the ex vivo response was attributable to HLA-C-restricted CMV-specific TCR beta clonotypes.

Concerning this clonotype itself: Antigen unknown.

This clonotype was sampled from a human donor in good health (CMV status not recorded). Some clones in this sample may be carry-over from other donors' samples. Sequences were derived from cultured PBMCs, sampled from culture after CMV antigen stimulation.

CDR3 bases: TGCGCCAGCAGCCAAGGGGCCATAGCGGGAGTGGAGACCCAGTACTTC. It translates to CASSQGAIAGVETQYF. This sequence joins TRBV4-3 and TRBJ2-5; 9 bases agree with TRBD2. Germline V CDR1 and CDR2: LGHNA, YSLEER. V shed 1 base and J 5 bases; nucleotides not matched to a gene: 8. There are 16 residues in the CDR3.